Presented here are 22 T cell receptor beta chains from one specimen sequenced in a study of T and B cells in COVID-19 patients. Multiplex PCR with BIOMED2 TRB-A/B primer pools amplified TRB rearrangements. TCRdb fed the multiplex PCR reads into MiXCR, producing one record per CDR3 protein. The data contain around 3,300 distinct CDR3 sequences, 28% of them seen just once; the ten biggest clones take up 50% to 70%. Blood genomic DNA input for TRB amplification was 250-500 ng. Sequencing used blood. Source of these receptors: a human donor with active COVID-19. The donor label of this sample is uncertain.

Here the CDR3 reads CASSEDLITGELFF. The DNA for the CDR3 is TGCGCCAGCAGTGAGGACTTGATCACCGGGGAGCTGTTTTTT. The rearrangement joins TRBV10-1 to TRBJ2-2; D remains unclear. Between the trimmed V and J ends, which lost 2 bases and 4 bases, there was a span of 8 bases. This CDR3 contains 14 residues. Germline loops: CDR1 WNHNN, CDR2 SYGVQD (reference sequence).

This clonotype was detected only a few times. The V and J genes are TRBV5-4 and TRBJ1-6; perhaps TRBD1 as D (6 bases). Per germline, CDR1 SGHNT and CDR2 YYREEE (reference sequence). The V end lost 4 bases, the J end lost 10 bases, and 15 bases lay between the germline ends. CDR3 length: 14 amino acids. The CDR3 is CASSPSGRGSPLHF. As DNA, the CDR3 is TGTGCCAGCAGCCCGTCGGGCAGGGGCTCACCCCTCCACTTT.

This clonotype has just one count. Sequence at one end of the junction differs from germline and may be a read error. The gene calls are TRBV6-5 and TRBJ1-1; D not certain. Germline V gene data show CDR1 as MNHEY and CDR2 as SVGAGI. The CDR3 sequence is 16 residues long. The CDR3 region has the DNA TGTGCCAGCAGTTACGGTCACACCCGCATGAACACTAAAGCTTTCTTT. The encoded protein is CASSYGHTRMNTKAFF.

By proportion, this clonotype is large. This sequence joins TRBV6-2 or TRBV6-3 and TRBJ2-2; D tentatively reads TRBD1 or TRBD2 (5 bases each). Germline V gene sequence: CDR1 MNHEY, CDR2 SVGEGT. The V gene lost 7 bases and the J gene lost 2 bases, with 11 bases spanning the gap. The CDR3 covers 14 residues. Written as DNA, the CDR3 is TGTGCCAGCACTGGGACGTACAACACCGGGGAGCTGTTTTTT. It encodes CASTGTYNTGELFF.

This clonotype has only a few counts. This rearrangement joins TRBV18 to TRBJ1-4, with 8 bases lining up with TRBD1. Unmatched junction bases numbered 5, after V lost 6 bases and J lost 2 bases. CDR1 and CDR2 from the germline V gene are KGHSH and LQKENI. The CDR3 consists of 15 residues. The CDR3 loop reads CASSFGQGTNEKLFF. The CDR3 DNA reads TGTGCCAGCTCCTTCGGACAGGGCACTAATGAAAAACTGTTTTTT. Drawing the rest from reference TRBV18 and TRBJ1-4, the complete variable domain is NAGVMQNPRHLVRRRGQEARLRCSPMKGHSHVYWYRQLPEEGLKFMVYLQKENIIDESGMPKERFSAEFPKEGPSILRIQQVVRGDSAAYFCASSFGQGTNEKLFFGSGTQLSVL.

The rearrangement links TRBV18 to TRBJ1-5; perhaps TRBD1 as D (6 bases). CDR1 is KGHSH, CDR2 LQKENI, per germline. The V and J ends lost 6 bases and 1 base respectively, with 16 bases between them. This CDR3 is 16 amino acids long. This CDR3 reads CASSQTGPGSNQPQHF. For the CDR3, the DNA is TGTGCCAGCTCGCAAACAGGGCCGGGGAGCAATCAGCCCCAGCATTTT.

This clonotype is judged large. The chain has TRBV7-9 and TRBJ2-7; TRBD1 is a possible D gene (7 bases). The CDR3 runs 15 residues. Germline loops: CDR1 SEHNR, CDR2 FQNEAQ (reference sequence). Trimming took 4 bases from V and 5 from J, leaving 18 bases between them. CDR3 sequence: CASSSRPAGGHEQYF. The CDR3 bases are TGTGCCAGCAGCTCCCGCCCGGCAGGGGGGCACGAGCAGTACTTC.

The chain has TRBV27 and TRBJ1-1; TRBD1 agrees at 8 bases. Germline loops: CDR1 MNHEY, CDR2 SMNVEV (reference sequence). The CDR3 totals 13 residues. With V trimmed by 4 bases and J by 7 bases, 5 bases remained unmatched. CDR3: CASSWQGASEAFF. The CDR3 coding sequence is TGTGCCAGCAGTTGGCAGGGGGCGAGTGAAGCTTTCTTT.

By sample fraction, this clonotype is medium-sized. The chain combines TRBV6-5 with TRBJ2-1; maybe TRBD2 (6 bases). V lost 2 bases to trimming and J lost 9 bases, with 8 bases between them. Germline V gene sequence: CDR1 MNHEY, CDR2 SVGAGI. The CDR3 loop spans 12 amino acids. CDR3 DNA: TGTGCCAGCAGTTACGTCGGGGGTGAGCAGTTCTTC. Translation gives CASSYVGGEQFF.

V and J are TRBV18 and TRBJ2-7; 12 bases agree with TRBD1. Germline V gives CDR1 KGHSH, CDR2 LQKENI. CDR3 size: 15 residues. Trimming at V came to 5 bases and at J to 4 bases, leaving 6 bases not matched to a gene. This chain's CDR3 is CASSAGQGAGYEQYF. The CDR3 DNA reads TGTGCCAGCTCAGCGGGACAGGGGGCGGGGTACGAGCAGTACTTC.

In its sample, this clonotype was seen a few times. This chain uses TRBV5-6 with TRBJ1-3; 8 positions match TRBD1. V trimming: 4 bases; J trimming: 0 bases; junction bases outside the gene matches: 6. Germline assignment: CDR1 SGHDT and CDR2 YYEEEE. The CDR3 contains 16 residues. CDR3 DNA: TGTGCCAGCAGCAAAGGACAGGGCACCTCTGGAAACACCATATATTTT. Translation gives CASSKGQGTSGNTIYF.

This clonotype occurred a few times. The gene calls are TRBV2 and TRBJ2-2, with unresolved D. CDR3 size: 14 residues. In germline, CDR1 is SNHLY, CDR2 FYNNEI. Trimming pared 1 base from V and 2 bases from J, leaving 5 bases between. The CDR3 sequence is CASSEGGNTGELFF. The CDR3 DNA is TGTGCCAGCAGTGAAGGAGGAAACACCGGGGAGCTGTTTTTT.

In its sample, this clonotype is medium-sized. This chain joins TRBV19 and TRBJ2-6; 14 nucleotides agree with TRBD2. The CDR3 is 20 residues long. J was trimmed by 2 bases and V by 1 base; bases with no gene match: 7. Germline CDR1 is LNHDA and CDR2 is SQIVND (reference sequence). CDR3 protein: CASSIAGRLAGGPGANVLTF. DNA for the CDR3: TGTGCCAGTAGTATAGCTGGGCGACTAGCGGGGGGGCCTGGGGCCAACGTCCTGACTTTC.

This clonotype is medium-sized. The chain is built from TRBV6-1 and TRBJ2-2, with TRBD1 matching over 7 bases. J lost 2 bases, V lost 5 bases, and 8 bases had no gene match. This CDR3 region has 16 residues. Germline V CDR1 and CDR2: MNHNS, SASEGT. The CDR3 DNA follows: TGTGCCAGCAGTATGACAGGGTGGGAAAACACCGGGGAGCTGTTTTTT. This codes for CASSMTGWENTGELFF.

CDR3 DNA sequence: TGTGCCAGCAGTCCGCGACAGGACTATGGCTACACCTTC. Translation gives CASSPRQDYGYTF. The chain joins TRBV6-5 to TRBJ1-2; D may be TRBD1 (6 bases). CDR1 is MNHEY and CDR2 is SVGAGI in the germline V gene. The V end was cut by 5 bases, the J end by 3 bases, with 10 bases between. The CDR3 loop spans 13 amino acids.

V is TRBV7-9 and J is TRBJ1-5; no firm D call. Germline V gene lookup returns CDR1 SEHNR and CDR2 FQNEAQ (reference sequence). Trimming removed 3 bases from V and 1 base from J, with 4 bases in between. The CDR3 extends over 13 amino acids. The DNA for the CDR3 is TGTGCCAGCAGCTTTTGGAGCAATCAGCCCCAGCATTTT. Protein sequence: CASSFWSNQPQHF. Using reference TRBV7-9 and TRBJ1-5 for the parts outside the CDR3, the full variable domain is DTGVSQNPRHKITKRGQNVTFRCDPISEHNRLYWYRQTLGQGPEFLTYFQNEAQLEKSRLLSDRFSAERPKGSFSTLEIQRTEQGDSAMYLCASSFWSNQPQHFGDGTRLSIL.

A remark on this clonotype: Being one base from a much bigger clone, this may be a read error. The conserved final phenylalanine or tryptophan is absent from the CDR3, which likely points to a read error. This chain links TRBV12-3 or TRBV12-4 with TRBJ1-6, with 8 nucleotides matching TRBD1. V lost 6 bases and J lost 5; bases outside the gene matches: 9. The CDR3 spans 16 residues. The CDR3 sequence is CASRPTGGANNSPLHS. The CDR3 DNA reads TGTGCCAGCAGGCCTACAGGGGGAGCGAATAATTCACCCCTCCACTCT.

By sample fraction, this clonotype is medium-sized. V and J are TRBV15 and TRBJ1-2; 8 bases align to TRBD1. V lost 3 bases to trimming and J lost 6 bases; unmatched junction nucleotides: 9. The CDR3 contains 15 residues. Germline V lookup: CDR1 LNHNV, CDR2 YYDKDF (reference sequence). The CDR3 nucleotides read TGTGCCACCAGCAGCGACCGGACAGGGATTGATGGCTACACCTTC. Translating gives CATSSDRTGIDGYTF.

This sequence joins TRBV12-3 or TRBV12-4 and TRBJ1-6; 10 bases match TRBD1. V shed 8 bases and J 5 bases; nucleotides not matched to a gene: 0. This CDR3 spans 13 amino acids. CDR3 sequence reads: CASGTGDNSPLHF. CDR3 nucleotides: TGTGCCAGCGGGACAGGGGATAATTCACCCCTCCACTTT.

The genes are TRBV5-4 and TRBJ2-3; 9 bases agree with TRBD2. There are 16 residues in the CDR3. The J segment lost 5 bases and the V segment lost 4 bases, leaving 11 bases of the junction unmatched. The germline CDR1 and CDR2 sequences are SGHNT and YYREEE (reference sequence). The CDR3 sequence: CASSMASSGDLDTQYF. The DNA for the CDR3 is TGTGCCAGCAGCATGGCATCTAGCGGGGACCTAGATACGCAGTATTTT.

By frequency in the sample, this clonotype is medium-sized. DNA of the CDR3: TGTGCCAGCAGCCACCGCCGGGTAGCGGGGGCCCCACAAACAGGGACCCAGTACTTC. Translated, it gives CASSHRRVAGAPQTGTQYF. The chain joins TRBV27 to TRBJ2-5; TRBD2 matches at 9 bases. Germline CDR1 is MNHEY and CDR2 is SMNVEV (reference sequence). V lost 6 bases to trimming and J lost 7 bases; unmatched junction nucleotides: 24. This CDR3 has 19 amino acids.

By sample fraction, this clonotype is medium-sized. The chain carries TRBV19 and TRBJ1-2; a weak D match, TRBD1 (5 bases). The germline gives CDR1 LNHDA, CDR2 SQIVND (reference sequence). CDR3 length equals 13 residues. The V end lost 5 bases, the J end lost 4 bases, and 11 bases lay between the germline ends. CDR3 in amino acids: CASSPGHLYGYTF. For the CDR3, the DNA is TGTGCCAGTAGTCCCGGACATCTCTATGGCTACACCTTC. The entire variable domain, with the rest obtained from reference TRBV19 and TRBJ1-2, is as follows: DGGITQSPKYLFRKEGQNVTLSCEQNLNHDAMYWYRQDPGQGLRLIYYSQIVNDFQKGDIAEGYSVSREKKESFPLTVTSAQKNPTAFYLCASSPGHLYGYTFGSGTRLTVV.